The 20 T cell receptor beta chains given below trace back to one sample, sequenced in a study of blood T cell repertoires in COVID-19. Data came from immunoSEQ multiplex PCR; TCRdb stores just in-frame clones and leaves some out. The table lists 200,000 to 250,000 clones, around 75% of them singletons. Sequenced material: peripheral blood. These TCRs come from a human donor in a cohort sampled during active COVID-19.

V is TRBV6-5 and J is TRBJ1-1; D remains unclear. The CDR3 runs to 13 residues. The V end was cut by 2 bases, the J end by 1 base, with 5 bases between. CDR1 MNHEY and CDR2 SVGAGI come from the germline V gene. The CDR3 DNA is TGTGCCAGCAGTTACCAGTCGAACACTGAAGCTTTCTTT. Translating it yields CASSYQSNTEAFF.

This chain uses TRBV7-9 with TRBJ2-7, with 16 bases lining up with TRBD2. The germline V gene encodes CDR1 SEHNR and CDR2 FQNEAQ (reference sequence). The CDR3 loop spans 16 amino acids. Germline trimming cut 4 bases from V and 2 bases from J; bases unmatched to any gene: 2. The CDR3 DNA reads TGTGCCAGCAGCTCGGGACTAGCGGGAGGGGCCTACGAGCAGTACTTC. Translated, it gives CASSSGLAGGAYEQYF. Filled out from reference TRBV7-9 and TRBJ2-7, the complete variable domain reads DTGVSQNPRHKITKRGQNVTFRCDPISEHNRLYWYRQTLGQGPEFLTYFQNEAQLEKSRLLSDRFSAERPKGSFSTLEIQRTEQGDSAMYLCASSSGLAGGAYEQYFGPGTRLTVT.

The chain combines TRBV5-1 with TRBJ1-5; the D gene is possibly TRBD1 (6 bases). The CDR3 is made up of 14 amino acids. Germline assignment: CDR1 SGHRS and CDR2 YFSETQ. Trimming took 4 bases from V and 4 from J, leaving 12 bases between them. The DNA for the CDR3 is TGCGCCAGCAGCCCACGGGACATGAATCAGCCCCAGCATTTT. This encodes CASSPRDMNQPQHF.

The rearrangement joins TRBV27 to TRBJ2-7; 11 positions agree with TRBD2. Trimming at V came to 6 bases and at J to 6 bases, leaving 7 bases not matched to a gene. Germline V gene data show CDR1 as MNHEY and CDR2 as SMNVEV (reference sequence). This CDR3 is built from 14 residues. CDR3 sequence: CASSLLAGVSEQYF. CDR3 nucleotides: TGTGCCAGCAGCCTACTAGCGGGAGTTAGCGAGCAGTACTTC.

This rearrangement joins TRBV28 to TRBJ2-7; TRBD1 might be the D (6 bases). The V end lost 1 base, the J end lost 1 base, and 11 bases lay between the germline ends. This CDR3 spans 15 amino acids. Germline CDR1 is MDHEN and CDR2 is SYDVKM. The CDR3 is CASSLSGVRSYEQYF. In DNA, the CDR3 is TGTGCCAGCAGTTTATCAGGGGTACGGTCCTACGAGCAGTACTTC.

This sequence joins TRBV11-2 and TRBJ2-7; 14 bases map to TRBD2. The trim removed 1 base at V and 6 bases at J, leaving 5 bases unmatched. The CDR3 contains 16 residues. In germline, CDR1 is SGHAT, CDR2 FQNNGV. Written as DNA, the CDR3 is TGTGCCAGCAGCTTAGTGGGGACTAGCGGGAGTTTCGAGCAGTACTTC. It specifies CASSLVGTSGSFEQYF.

The chain recombines TRBV24-1 with TRBJ2-5; D may be TRBD1 (5 bases). This CDR3 is built from 13 residues. CDR1 is KGHDR and CDR2 is SFDVKD in the germline V gene. The V end lost 6 bases, the J end lost 5 bases, and 12 bases lay between the germline ends. The CDR3 sequence is CATSPGSAETQYF. The DNA of the CDR3 is TGTGCCACCAGTCCAGGGTCAGCGGAGACCCAGTACTTC.

The V call is TRBV4-3, the J call TRBJ2-7; D might be TRBD1 (6 bases). The CDR3 consists of 15 residues. V lost 4 bases and J 2 bases, leaving 15 bases between the germline ends. Germline-derived CDR1 and CDR2 are LGHNA and YSLEER. The CDR3 DNA follows: TGCGCCAGCAGCCGCCTAACAGGGCTCGCCTACGAGCAGTACTTC. Translating it yields CASSRLTGLAYEQYF.

The chain couples TRBV5-4 to TRBJ1-5; D remains unclear. The ends were cut back, 0 bases at V and 1 base at J, with 5 bases in the middle. Looked up from germline, CDR1 is SGHNT and CDR2 is YYREEE (reference sequence). CDR3 length: 14 residues. DNA for the CDR3: TGTGCCAGCAGCTTGGACCTAAGCAATCAGCCCCAGCATTTT. It is translated as CASSLDLSNQPQHF.

This chain links TRBV4-1 with TRBJ1-5; 9 nucleotides align to TRBD1. The length of the CDR3 is 16 residues. CDR1 is MGHRA and CDR2 is YSYEKL in the germline V gene. The V and J ends lost 3 bases and 3 bases, in that order; junction bases with no gene match: 6. CDR3 amino acids: CASSHYGQGNNQPQHF. In nucleotides, the CDR3 is TGCGCCAGCAGCCACTACGGACAGGGGAACAATCAGCCCCAGCATTTT.

The rearrangement links TRBV9 to TRBJ2-1; D perhaps matches TRBD1 (6 bases). The CDR3 spans 16 residues. Trimming removed 2 bases from V and 0 bases from J, with 12 bases in between. Germline V gives CDR1 SGDLS, CDR2 YYNGEE. CDR3: CASSVGQRSSYNEQFF. The CDR3 region has the DNA TGTGCCAGCAGCGTTGGACAGCGGAGCTCCTACAATGAGCAGTTCTTC. The complete variable domain, with remaining parts taken from reference TRBV9 and TRBJ2-1, reads DSGVTQTPKHLITATGQRVTLRCSPRSGDLSVYWYQQSLDQGLQFLIQYYNGEERAKGNILERFSAQQFPDLHSELNLSSLELGDSALYFCASSVGQRSSYNEQFFGPGTRLTVL.

The chain links TRBV9 to TRBJ2-3; a weak D match, TRBD2 (6 bases). V was clipped by 0 bases and J by 6 bases, with 8 bases between them. Per germline, CDR1 SGDLS and CDR2 YYNGEE. This CDR3 region has 13 residues. CDR3 amino acids: CASSVAGGDTQYF. The CDR3 bases are TGTGCCAGCAGCGTAGCAGGAGGGGATACGCAGTATTTT.

The chain recombines TRBV5-5 with TRBJ2-3; D is unresolved. The CDR3 loop spans 15 amino acids. The germline V gene encodes CDR1 SGHKS and CDR2 YYEKEE (reference sequence). V was trimmed by 1 base and J by 0 bases, leaving 9 bases between them. CDR3 bases: TGTGCCAGCAGCTTGACAGTCCTTAGCACAGATACGCAGTATTTT. Translation gives CASSLTVLSTDTQYF.

About this clone itself: A much larger clone differs from this one at a single base, so this may be a read error. In the same sample, other DNA sequences code for this CDR3. V and J are TRBV9 and TRBJ2-7; 9 positions match TRBD2. Trimming took 10 bases from V and 3 from J; bases not matched to a gene: 20. The CDR3 sequence is 17 residues long. Looked up from germline, CDR1 is SGDLS and CDR2 is YYNGEE. The CDR3 nucleotides are TGTGCCCCCAGCGTAGAGGGGGGGCTAGCGGGGTTCTACGAGCAGTACTTC. It encodes CAPSVEGGLAGFYEQYF.

The chain links TRBV5-6 to TRBJ2-2, with 7 nucleotides matching TRBD2. The CDR3 runs 12 residues. Germline V CDR1 and CDR2: SGHDT, YYEEEE. V shed 3 bases, J shed 11 bases, and the junction held 4 bases outside the gene matches. The CDR3 DNA follows: TGTGCCAGCAGCTCGGGGAGGGCCGAGCTGTTTTTT. This sequence encodes CASSSGRAELFF.

The chain carries TRBV11-1 and TRBJ1-1; D is uncertain. V was clipped by 5 bases and J by 0 bases, with 4 bases between them. The CDR3 has 12 residues. The germline CDR1 and CDR2 sequences are SGHAT and FQDESV (reference sequence). CDR3 nucleotide sequence: TGTGCCAGCAGCGGGCTGAACACTGAAGCTTTCTTT. It specifies CASSGLNTEAFF.

CDR3 residues: CASSWTSGRAHFDEQYF. CDR3 sequence (DNA): TGTGCCAGCAGTTGGACTAGCGGGAGGGCCCATTTCGACGAGCAGTACTTC. The chain employs TRBV2 and TRBJ2-7; 15 bases are a match to TRBD2. Germline CDR1 reads SNHLY; CDR2 reads FYNNEI. With 5 bases clipped from V and 5 bases from J, the junction kept 10 bases outside the gene matches. The CDR3 is made up of 17 amino acids.

The chain is built from TRBV6-2 or TRBV6-3 and TRBJ1-2, with TRBD1 identical over 8 bases. V dropped 6 bases and J dropped 2; count of bases not matched to a gene: 8. Germline V gene data show CDR1 as MNHEY and CDR2 as SVGEGT. The CDR3 is 15 residues long. This chain's CDR3 is CASSSPDRGNYGYTF. DNA for the CDR3: TGTGCCAGCAGCTCCCCTGACAGGGGCAACTATGGCTACACCTTC.

The chain carries TRBV7-9 and TRBJ2-7; 10 nucleotides align to TRBD2. The CDR3 is 15 amino acids. Germline V lookup: CDR1 SEHNR, CDR2 FQNEAQ (reference sequence). V was clipped by 0 bases and J by 4 bases; unmatched bases: 3. Written as DNA, the CDR3 is TGTGCCAGCAGCTTAGCAGGAGCGGGAGGGTACGAGCAGTACTTC. Its protein is CASSLAGAGGYEQYF.

J is TRBJ1-1 and V is TRBV23-1, with 8 positions matching TRBD1. TRBV23-1 is classed as an ORF, of uncertain function. The junction had 11 bases not matched to a gene; V was cut back by 0 bases and J by 5 bases. The CDR3 length is 17 residues. CDR3 region: CASSQSPGGANGTEAFF. The CDR3 DNA follows: TGCGCCAGCAGTCAATCGCCAGGGGGCGCGAATGGGACTGAAGCTTTCTTT.